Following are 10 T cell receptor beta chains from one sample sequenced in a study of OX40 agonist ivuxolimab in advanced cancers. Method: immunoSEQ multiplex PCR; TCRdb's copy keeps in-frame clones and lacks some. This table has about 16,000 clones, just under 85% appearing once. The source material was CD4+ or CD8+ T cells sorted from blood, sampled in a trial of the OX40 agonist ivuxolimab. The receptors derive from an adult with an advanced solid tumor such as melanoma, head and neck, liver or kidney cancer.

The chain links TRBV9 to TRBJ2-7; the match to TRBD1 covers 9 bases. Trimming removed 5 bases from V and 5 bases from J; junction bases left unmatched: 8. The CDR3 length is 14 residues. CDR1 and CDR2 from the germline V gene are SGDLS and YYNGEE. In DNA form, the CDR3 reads TGTGCCAGCAGACCCGGGACAGGGAATAACGAGCAGTACTTC. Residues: CASRPGTGNNEQYF.

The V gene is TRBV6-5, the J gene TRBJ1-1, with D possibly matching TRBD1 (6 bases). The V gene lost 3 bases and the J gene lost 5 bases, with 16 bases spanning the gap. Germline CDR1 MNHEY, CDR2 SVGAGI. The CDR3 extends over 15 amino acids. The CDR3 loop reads CASSYFRGGQTEAFF. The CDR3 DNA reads TGTGCCAGCAGTTATTTTCGGGGGGGCCAAACTGAAGCTTTCTTT.

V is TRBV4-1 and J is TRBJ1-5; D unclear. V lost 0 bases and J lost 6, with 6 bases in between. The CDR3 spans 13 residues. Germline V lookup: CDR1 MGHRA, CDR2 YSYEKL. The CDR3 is CASSQEGAQPQHF. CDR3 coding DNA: TGCGCCAGCAGCCAAGAGGGTGCTCAGCCCCAGCATTTT.

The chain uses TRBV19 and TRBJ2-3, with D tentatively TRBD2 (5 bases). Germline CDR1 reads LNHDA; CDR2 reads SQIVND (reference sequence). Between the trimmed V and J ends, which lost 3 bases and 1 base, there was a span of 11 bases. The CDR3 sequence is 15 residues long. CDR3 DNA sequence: TGTGCCAGTAGTATCGTGGGAGTGGGCACAGATACGCAGTATTTT. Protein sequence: CASSIVGVGTDTQYF.

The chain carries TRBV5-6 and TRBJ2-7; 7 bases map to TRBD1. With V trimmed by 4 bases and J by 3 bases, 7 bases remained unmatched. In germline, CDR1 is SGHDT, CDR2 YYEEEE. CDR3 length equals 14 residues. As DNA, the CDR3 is TGTGCCAGCAGCACGGGGACAGTTAGCTACGAGCAGTACTTC. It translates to CASSTGTVSYEQYF.

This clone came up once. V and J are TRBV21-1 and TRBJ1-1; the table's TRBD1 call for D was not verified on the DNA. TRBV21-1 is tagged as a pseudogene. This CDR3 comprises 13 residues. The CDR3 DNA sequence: TGTGCCAGCAGCAAAGAAGGGGACACTGAAGCTTTCTTT. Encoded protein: CASSKEGDTEAFF.

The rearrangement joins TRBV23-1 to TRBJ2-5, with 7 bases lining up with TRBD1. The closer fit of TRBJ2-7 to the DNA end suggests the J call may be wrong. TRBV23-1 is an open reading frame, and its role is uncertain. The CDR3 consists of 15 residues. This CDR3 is CASSQSDRFSYEQYF. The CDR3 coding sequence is TGCGCCAGCAGTCAATCGGACAGGTTCTCCTACGAGCAGTACTTC.

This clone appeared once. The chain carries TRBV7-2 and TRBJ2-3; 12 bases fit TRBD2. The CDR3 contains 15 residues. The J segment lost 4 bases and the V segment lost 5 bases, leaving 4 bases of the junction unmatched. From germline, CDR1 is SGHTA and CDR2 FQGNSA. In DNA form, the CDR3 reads TGTGCCAGCAGCGCGACTAGCGGGGGACCAGATACGCAGTATTTT. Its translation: CASSATSGGPDTQYF.

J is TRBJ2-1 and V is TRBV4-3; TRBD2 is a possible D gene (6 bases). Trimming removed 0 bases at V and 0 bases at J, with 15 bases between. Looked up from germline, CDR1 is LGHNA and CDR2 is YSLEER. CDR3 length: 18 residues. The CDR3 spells CASSQEGVGGSSYNEQFF. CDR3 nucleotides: TGCGCCAGCAGCCAAGAGGGGGTGGGAGGCAGCTCCTACAATGAGCAGTTCTTC.

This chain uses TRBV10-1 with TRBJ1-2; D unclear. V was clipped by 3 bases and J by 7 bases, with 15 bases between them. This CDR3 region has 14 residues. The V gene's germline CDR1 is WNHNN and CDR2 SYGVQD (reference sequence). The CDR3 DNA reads TGCGCCAGCAGTGAAGACCCCCTAGCTCGTGGCTACACCTTC. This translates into CASSEDPLARGYTF.